This TCR beta chain was observed in a study of cytomegalovirus exposure and HLA in healthy donors. The trim removed 7 bases at V and 4 bases at J, leaving 11 bases unmatched. This CDR3 is built from 14 residues. Germline assignment: CDR1 SGHRS and CDR2 YFSETQ. With 60 Vbeta and 13 Jbeta primers, the PCR was carried out. Clones were sequenced by immunoSEQ multiplex PCR, and TCRdb holds only the in-frame ones, with some missing. The sample has about 190,000 clones, 75% to 90% seen once. The rearrangement joins TRBV5-1 to TRBJ2-7, with 7 bases that match TRBD1. Sample: PBMCs. This TCR was recovered from a man aged 40-49 years in good health and CMV-seropositive. CDR3 residues: CASSTGTVGYEQYF. CDR3 sequence (DNA): TGCGCCAGCTCCACAGGGACAGTAGGGTACGAGCAGTACTTC.